The present T cell receptor (beta chain) was sequenced within a study of identical twins. As regards this clonotype: Its antigen is unknown.

Overall study findings and caveats: Memory repertoires showed no such pattern, whereas abundant cord blood beta clonotypes carried fewer insertions. Out-of-frame beta chain sequences displayed weaker excess sharing between twins.

TCRdb fed the 5' RACE reads into MiXCR, producing one record per CDR3 protein. The sample has approximately 230,000 distinct CDR3 sequences, 5% to 7% seen once. The V segment lost 0 bases and the J segment 4 bases; nucleotides outside the gene matches: 8. This CDR3 is 15 amino acids long. CDR1 and CDR2 (germline): DFQATT, SNEGSKA (reference sequence). These data were likewise used in another study, on T cells expressing NK-cell markers. That source notes: The TCR beta repertoires originated in sorted CD3+CD56+NKG2C+, CD3+CD56+NKG2C- and CD3+CD56-NKG2C+ T cells. Unclear, still, was the HCMV specificity of the expanded NKG2C+ T cell clones.

Material: CD8+ T cells sorted from blood. The chain combines TRBV20-1 with TRBJ2-7; 8 nucleotides align to TRBD1. The clonotype comes from a woman under 30 in good health. The CDR3 spells CSARDLQGASYEQYF. The CDR3 DNA follows: TGCAGTGCTAGAGACTTGCAGGGGGCGTCTTACGAGCAGTACTTC.